What follows describes a single T cell receptor (beta chain). The data were taken from a study of blood T cell repertoires in COVID-19. On the study more broadly: Both acute and convalescent COVID-19 samples were obtained from the United States, Italy and Spain.

This CDR3 is 16 amino acids long. V was shortened by 0 bases and J by 3 bases, with 13 bases between the two germline ends. CDR1 and CDR2 (germline): SGDLS, YYNGEE. The protocol was immunoSEQ multiplex PCR, while the TCRdb copy is restricted to in-frame clones and leaves out a portion. The sample holds 150,000 to 200,000 clones; around nine tenths are singletons and the top ten take just under 0.9%. V and J are TRBV9 and TRBJ2-1; D gene unclear. The sequencing input was peripheral blood. The receptor comes from a woman aged 18-29 years who had recovered from COVID-19. The DNA of the CDR3 is TGTGCCAGCAGCGTAGGAGTAGCCCAACGCTACAATGAGCAGTTCTTC. Translated, it gives CASSVGVAQRYNEQFF.